The 27 T cell receptor beta chains in this list originate from one sample, sequenced in a study of early T cells in non-severe SARS-CoV-2 infection. TCRdb re-derived calls from the 5' RACE reads in MiXCR, one entry per CDR3 protein. The sample carries 74,000 or so distinct CDR3 sequences, roughly 12% recorded once. The sequenced sample consisted of whole blood. The receptors originated from an adult who was a healthcare worker with PCR-confirmed SARS-CoV-2 infection or an uninfected control (not recorded which).

This clonotype is medium-sized (0.01 to 0.1%). V is TRBV5-1 and J is TRBJ1-1, with no clear D. With 1 base removed from V and 0 bases from J, the gap between germline ends came to 10 bases. CDR1 is SGHRS and CDR2 is YFSETQ in the germline V gene. The CDR3 has 15 residues. Here the CDR3 reads CASSLFGGLNTEAFF. CDR3 sequence (DNA): TGCGCCAGCAGCTTGTTTGGAGGGCTGAACACTGAAGCTTTCTTT.

This clonotype came up many times. CDR3 nucleotides: TGCGCCAGCAGCCCAACCCAGGGGGACTATGGCTACACCTTC. This codes for CASSPTQGDYGYTF. The chain recombines TRBV5-1 with TRBJ1-2, with 7 bases identical to TRBD1. This CDR3 has 14 residues. The V gene's germline CDR1 is SGHRS and CDR2 YFSETQ. Trimming at V came to 4 bases and at J to 3 bases, leaving 6 bases not matched to a gene.

This clonotype was counted at least ten times. The chain uses TRBV5-1 and TRBJ2-7; no reliable D call. This CDR3 comprises 11 residues. With 0 bases removed from V and 5 bases from J, the gap between germline ends came to 3 bases. The germline gives CDR1 SGHRS, CDR2 YFSETQ. The CDR3 bases are TGCGCCAGCAGCTTGGACAACGAGCAGTACTTC. This translates into CASSLDNEQYF. Filled out from reference TRBV5-1 and TRBJ2-7, the complete variable domain reads KAGVTQTPRYLIKTRGQQVTLSCSPISGHRSVSWYQQTPGQGLQFLFEYFSETQRNKGNFPGRFSGRQFSNSRSEMNVSTLELGDSALYLCASSLDNEQYFGPGTRLTVT.

The V call is TRBV4-3, the J call TRBJ2-1; 10 bases align to TRBD2. Losses at the gene ends were 0 bases for V and 4 bases for J; bases not matched to a gene: 6. CDR1 is LGHNA and CDR2 is YSLEER in the germline V gene. The CDR3 contains 17 residues. The CDR3 sequence: CASSQDLAGVPYNEQFF. The CDR3 nucleotides are TGCGCCAGCAGCCAAGATCTAGCGGGAGTTCCTTACAATGAGCAGTTCTTC.

This clonotype was counted only a few times. V is TRBV27 and J is TRBJ2-3; D is undetermined. V lost 5 bases, J lost 4 bases, and 19 bases lay in between. This CDR3 contains 16 residues. The germline CDR1 and CDR2 sequences are MNHEY and SMNVEV (reference sequence). CDR3 sequence: CASSPLGSGEADTQYF. The CDR3, as DNA: TGTGCCAGCAGTCCCCTGGGCTCAGGAGAGGCAGATACGCAGTATTTT.

Ten or more counts support this clonotype. The chain recombines TRBV29-1 with TRBJ2-1, with D maybe TRBD1 (6 bases). V was cut by 6 bases and J by 1 base, with 13 bases left in between. The CDR3 is 14 residues long. The germline V gene has CDR1 SQVTM and CDR2 ANQGSEA. Here the CDR3 DNA reads TGCAGCGTAAAAGCCGGGACATCCTACAATGAGCAGTTCTTC. This codes for CSVKAGTSYNEQFF.

The rearrangement joins TRBV28 to TRBJ1-5; no clear D. V gave up 2 bases and J gave up 6 bases, with 8 bases separating them. Germline CDR1 and CDR2: MDHEN and SYDVKM. This CDR3 contains 13 residues. The CDR3, as DNA: TGTGCCAGCAGTTTAACAGCCCTTCAGCCCCAGCATTTT. This translates into CASSLTALQPQHF.

The sample holds a few counts of this clonotype. This chain joins TRBV7-9 and TRBJ2-4; D possibly corresponds to TRBD2 (7 bases). The CDR3 is 14 residues long. V lost 4 bases and J lost 7, with 14 bases in between. CDR1 and CDR2 from the germline V gene are SEHNR and FQNEAQ (reference sequence). The CDR3 sequence is CASSSGGLENIQYF. CDR3 nucleotide sequence: TGTGCCAGCAGCTCGGGGGGCTTGGAGAACATTCAGTACTTC.

Many counts were recorded for this clonotype. V usage is TRBV9 and J usage is TRBJ2-1; TRBD1 might be the D (5 bases). Germline V gives CDR1 SGDLS, CDR2 YYNGEE. Trimming took off 3 bases at V and 6 bases at J, with 16 bases between the two ends. The CDR3 length is 15 residues. In DNA form, the CDR3 reads TGTGCCAGCAGCGAACTCACAGGATCCGGCAATGAGCAGTTCTTC. Protein product: CASSELTGSGNEQFF.

V is TRBV3-1 and J is TRBJ2-3; D is uncertain. The V and J ends lost 3 bases and 2 bases respectively, with 9 bases between them. The germline V gene encodes CDR1 LGHDT and CDR2 YNNKEL (reference sequence). This CDR3 comprises 14 residues. This chain's CDR3 is CASSHEAFTDTQYF. The CDR3 DNA reads TGTGCCAGCAGCCATGAAGCGTTCACAGATACGCAGTATTTT.

This clonotype was detected many times. The chain recombines TRBV12-3 or TRBV12-4 with TRBJ2-2, with 7 bases lining up with TRBD2. V shed 6 bases, J shed 1 base, and the junction held 2 bases outside the gene matches. This CDR3 spans 14 amino acids. CDR3 region: CASSLAVNTGELFF. CDR3 sequence (DNA): TGTGCCAGCAGCCTAGCGGTGAACACCGGGGAGCTGTTTTTT.

This clonotype was picked up many times. This chain uses TRBV7-2 with TRBJ2-3; 10 bases agree with TRBD2. This CDR3 contains 14 residues. Germline V gene data show CDR1 as SGHTA and CDR2 as FQGNSA. V was pared by 3 bases and J by 6 bases, with 3 bases of the junction left unmatched. CDR3 DNA sequence: TGTGCCAGCAGCTTGACTAGCGGGTCGGATACGCAGTATTTT. Protein: CASSLTSGSDTQYF.

V and J are TRBV29-1 and TRBJ2-1; 7 nucleotides match TRBD1. CDR3 length: 12 residues. V shed 3 bases, J shed 8 bases, and the junction held 4 bases outside the gene matches. Germline loops: CDR1 SQVTM, CDR2 ANQGSEA. The CDR3 DNA reads TGCAGCGTTGAGTCTACAGGGGATGAGCAGTTCTTC. Encoded protein: CSVESTGDEQFF.

The V and J genes are TRBV20-1 and TRBJ2-1; 11 bases agree with TRBD1. Germline V gives CDR1 DFQATT, CDR2 SNEGSKA (reference sequence). This CDR3 region has 14 residues. V was pared by 6 bases and J by 3 bases, with 4 bases of the junction left unmatched. The CDR3 DNA is TGCAGTGCGCAGGACAGGGGGCTCTACAATGAGCAGTTCTTC. Its translation is CSAQDRGLYNEQFF.

This clonotype occurred many times. The chain employs TRBV10-2 and TRBJ2-7; D may correspond to TRBD1 or TRBD2 (5 bases each). V lost 4 bases, J lost 4 bases, and 8 bases lay in between. From germline, CDR1 is WSHSY and CDR2 SAAADI. The CDR3 consists of 12 residues. The CDR3 coding sequence is TGCGCCAGCAGTGGGGACGCTTACGAGCAGTACTTC. This sequence encodes CASSGDAYEQYF.

This clonotype was observed at least ten times. V and J are TRBV6-2 or TRBV6-3 and TRBJ2-7; D is perhaps TRBD1 (6 bases). The germline CDR1 and CDR2 sequences are MNHEY and SVGEGT. Trimming stripped 0 bases from V and 4 bases from J, with 10 bases between. The CDR3 is made up of 14 amino acids. In DNA, the CDR3 is TGTGCCAGCAGTTACTCGATCCAGGGGTACGAGCAGTACTTC. The encoded protein is CASSYSIQGYEQYF.

This clonotype was observed a few times. This chain links TRBV13 with TRBJ2-7, with D unresolved. Per germline, CDR1 PRHDT and CDR2 FYEKMQ (reference sequence). Trimming took off 3 bases at V and 2 bases at J, with 8 bases between the two ends. The CDR3 sequence is 13 residues long. This CDR3 reads CASSFKTTYEQYF. The CDR3 DNA sequence: TGTGCCAGCAGCTTTAAAACCACCTACGAGCAGTACTTC.

The chain uses TRBV14 and TRBJ1-6; tentatively, D is TRBD1 (5 bases). This CDR3 region has 16 residues. The germline V and J ends were trimmed by 2 bases and 6 bases, with 14 bases remaining between them. From germline, CDR1 is SGHDN and CDR2 FVKESK. This CDR3 reads CASSQSPQGANSPLHF. Here the CDR3 DNA reads TGTGCCAGCAGCCAATCACCTCAGGGAGCTAATTCACCCCTCCACTTT.

This clonotype was seen repeatedly, ten times or more. The chain uses TRBV6-2 or TRBV6-3 and TRBJ1-1, with 10 bases lining up with TRBD1. This CDR3 spans 16 amino acids. Germline values: CDR1 MNHEY, CDR2 SVGEGT. V dropped 5 bases and J dropped 4; count of bases not matched to a gene: 10. The CDR3 region is CASSPLDRGLSTEAFF. The CDR3 DNA follows: TGTGCCAGCAGTCCGCTCGACAGGGGGCTGAGCACTGAAGCTTTCTTT.

This clonotype was picked up many times. The rearrangement joins TRBV7-2 to TRBJ1-5, with TRBD1 matching 8 bases. Per the germline V gene, CDR1 is SGHTA and CDR2 is FQGNSA. V was clipped by 3 bases and J by 3 bases; unmatched bases: 4. The CDR3 length is 15 residues. CDR3 loop: CASSFAGGFNQPQHF. In nucleotides, the CDR3 is TGTGCCAGCAGCTTCGCAGGGGGCTTCAATCAGCCCCAGCATTTT.

The chain joins TRBV2 to TRBJ2-7, with a weak D call TRBD2 (6 bases). There are 15 residues in the CDR3. The germline CDR1 and CDR2 sequences are SNHLY and FYNNEI. Trimming removed 2 bases from V and 6 bases from J, with 17 bases in between. The CDR3 protein is CASSERSGASGEQYF. Here the CDR3 DNA reads TGTGCCAGCAGTGAAAGGTCGGGAGCCAGTGGCGAGCAGTACTTC.

The rearrangement links TRBV20-1 to TRBJ2-1; 11 bases are a match to TRBD2. There are 15 residues in the CDR3. V trimming: 5 bases; J trimming: 9 bases; junction bases outside the gene matches: 12. Germline V gives CDR1 DFQATT, CDR2 SNEGSKA (reference sequence). CDR3 residues: CSASPVGLAACEQFF. The DNA for the CDR3 is TGCAGTGCTTCTCCCGTGGGACTAGCGGCTTGTGAGCAGTTCTTC.

This clonotype appeared a few times. The V call is TRBV6-5, the J call TRBJ1-2; the D is unclear. The germline V gene has CDR1 MNHEY and CDR2 SVGAGI. V lost 2 bases, J lost 4 bases, and 5 bases lay in between. The CDR3 extends over 12 amino acids. The CDR3 reads CASSYGGYGYTF. The DNA for the CDR3 is TGTGCCAGCAGTTACGGTGGCTATGGCTACACCTTC.

This clonotype was detected many times. The chain combines TRBV28 with TRBJ2-1; D call uncertain. The length of the CDR3 is 10 residues. V gave up 10 bases and J gave up 5 bases, with 6 bases separating them. Per the germline V gene, CDR1 is MDHEN and CDR2 is SYDVKM. The CDR3 DNA reads TGTGCCACCGTTAACAATGAGCAGTTCTTC. Translated, it gives CATVNNEQFF.

This clonotype was picked up a small number of times. The chain is built from TRBV29-1 and TRBJ2-5; the D is unclear. The CDR3 consists of 13 residues. V was pared by 2 bases and J by 2 bases, with 9 bases between. Germline V gives CDR1 SQVTM, CDR2 ANQGSEA. CDR3 nucleotides: TGCAGCGTTGAACGTGGGCCTCAAGAGACCCAGTACTTC. Protein sequence: CSVERGPQETQYF.

V and J are TRBV20-1 and TRBJ1-1, with D possibly being TRBD1 (5 bases). V gave up 3 bases and J gave up 0 bases, with 14 bases separating them. Germline V gene data show CDR1 as DFQATT and CDR2 as SNEGSKA (reference sequence). This CDR3 spans 15 amino acids. The DNA for the CDR3 is TGCAGTGCTAGGGGAGGGACGTCGCTGAACACTGAAGCTTTCTTT. This sequence encodes CSARGGTSLNTEAFF.

This clonotype was seen at least ten times. The V call is TRBV12-2, the J call TRBJ2-1; the D call of TRBD1 is as the table states it, not checked on the DNA. TRBV12-2 is a recognized pseudogene. This CDR3 has 13 amino acids. The CDR3 loop is CASRPEGGNEQFF. The CDR3, as DNA: TGTGCAAGTCGCCCCGAAGGGGGCAATGAGCAGTTCTTC.